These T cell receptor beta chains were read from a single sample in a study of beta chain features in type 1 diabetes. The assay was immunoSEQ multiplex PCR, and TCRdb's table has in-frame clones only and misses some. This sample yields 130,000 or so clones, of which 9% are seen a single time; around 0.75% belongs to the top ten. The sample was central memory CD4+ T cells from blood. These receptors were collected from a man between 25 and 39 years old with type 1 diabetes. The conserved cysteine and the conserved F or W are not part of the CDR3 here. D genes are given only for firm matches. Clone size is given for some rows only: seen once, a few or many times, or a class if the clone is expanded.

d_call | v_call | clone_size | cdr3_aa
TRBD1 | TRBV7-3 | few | ASSPTGNEQF
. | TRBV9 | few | ASSVGRGANYEQY
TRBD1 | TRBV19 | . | ASTPPDRGDGYT
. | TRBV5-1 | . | ASSLTKRGEKLF
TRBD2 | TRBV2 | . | AASGGNPKTQY
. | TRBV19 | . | ASSRLEGETQY
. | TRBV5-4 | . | ASSPHGSYNEQF
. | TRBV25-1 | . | ASTPGGDEQY
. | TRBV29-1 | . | SVERQISSNEQF
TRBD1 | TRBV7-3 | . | ASSRGQQETQY
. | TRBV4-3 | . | ASSQDTSQPQH
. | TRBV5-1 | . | ASSSPGSSVNEQF
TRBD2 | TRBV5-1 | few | ASSLGEGWNEQF
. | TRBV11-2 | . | ASSPQLTNYGYT
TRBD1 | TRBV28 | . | ASSFIGQGDNEQF
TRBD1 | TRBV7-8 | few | ASSRWDRVMETQY
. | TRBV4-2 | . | ASSHVRTVNSPLH
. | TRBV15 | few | ATSRDLGRGGNTIY
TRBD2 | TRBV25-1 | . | ASSEASGAADTQY
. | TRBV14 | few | ASSFRGTEAF
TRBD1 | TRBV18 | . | ASSIRQGSVSKNIQY